This TCR beta chain was found in a study of shared clonotypes between healthy human individuals. Study context: Three plates each covered CD4 naive and memory; CD8 naive two, CD8 memory one.

Here immunoSEQ multiplex PCR was the method, and the copy in TCRdb shows in-frame clones only, minus some. The table shows about 2.3 million clones, with more than 80% occurring only once. Germline V gives CDR1 PRHDT, CDR2 FYEKMQ (reference sequence). V was pared by 5 bases and J by 1 base, with 4 bases of the junction left unmatched. This CDR3 spans 14 amino acids. The V and J genes are TRBV13 and TRBJ2-7; TRBD1 agrees at 8 bases. The clonotype was recovered from a man aged 18 to 30 in good health. Some clones in this sample may be carry-over from other donors' samples. The specimen sequenced was naive CD4+ T cells from PBMCs. Subset given: CD45RA+ positively selected. The CDR3 DNA reads TGTGCCAGCAGCACGACAGGGGTATCCTACGAGCAGTACTTC. Amino acid sequence: CASSTTGVSYEQYF.